This entry lists 8 T cell receptor beta chains sequenced from one sample in a study of OX40 agonist ivuxolimab in advanced cancers. The assay was immunoSEQ multiplex PCR, and TCRdb's table has in-frame clones only and misses some. The table has 76,000 or so clones, over 90% seen once. This specimen consisted of CD4+ or CD8+ T cells sorted from blood, obtained in a trial of the OX40 agonist ivuxolimab. Every receptor here comes from an adult with an advanced solid tumor such as melanoma, head and neck, liver or kidney cancer.

The genes are TRBV10-1 and TRBJ2-3; no firm D call. V lost 6 bases and J 0 bases, leaving 10 bases between the germline ends. CDR1 is WNHNN and CDR2 is SYGVQD in the germline V gene (reference sequence). This CDR3 has 14 amino acids. CDR3 protein: CASSPLSSTDTQYF. CDR3 bases: TGCGCCAGCAGCCCTTTATCTAGCACAGATACGCAGTATTTT.

The V gene is TRBV9, the J gene TRBJ2-1, with D possibly being TRBD1 or TRBD2 (5 bases each). Germline values: CDR1 SGDLS, CDR2 YYNGEE. The CDR3 is 16 amino acids. Trimming pared 0 bases from V and 2 bases from J, leaving 12 bases between. In DNA form, the CDR3 reads TGTGCCAGCAGCGTAGGAAGGGACGCTGCCTACAATGAGCAGTTCTTC. Its translation is CASSVGRDAAYNEQFF.

The chain uses TRBV6-1 and TRBJ1-1; unclear D gene. The CDR3 has 13 amino acids. The V gene lost 1 base and the J gene lost 7 bases, with 10 bases spanning the gap. Germline V CDR1 and CDR2: MNHNS, SASEGT. In DNA, the CDR3 is TGTGCCAGCAGTGAAGTGGTTCAGCTTGAAGCTTTCTTT. This codes for CASSEVVQLEAFF.

The V call is TRBV27, the J call TRBJ2-1; TRBD2 aligns across 11 bases. The germline gives CDR1 MNHEY, CDR2 SMNVEV (reference sequence). Losses at the gene ends were 2 bases for V and 7 bases for J; bases not matched to a gene: 4. The CDR3 is 15 residues long. This CDR3 is CASSLPPSGRNEQFF. The CDR3 bases are TGTGCCAGCAGTTTACCGCCTAGCGGGAGGAATGAGCAGTTCTTC.

Concerning this clone itself: One end of the junction varies from germline; a read error may be responsible. The chain has TRBV5-1 and TRBJ2-5; a possible D gene is TRBD1 (6 bases). The CDR3 totals 15 residues. Germline assignment: CDR1 SGHRS and CDR2 YFSETQ. The CDR3 reads CASSQSPGGQGTQYF. The CDR3 region has the DNA TGCGCCAGCAGCCAAAGCCCTGGGGGCCAAGGGACCCAGTACTTC.

This rearrangement joins TRBV19 to TRBJ1-2; D unclear. V was cut by 3 bases and J by 3 bases, with 8 bases left in between. The CDR3 covers 13 residues. The germline V gene has CDR1 LNHDA and CDR2 SQIVND (reference sequence). CDR3 in DNA: TGTGCCAGTAGTATCTCGAGGGACTATGGCTACACCTTC. It yields the protein CASSISRDYGYTF.

The chain uses TRBV27 and TRBJ2-7; 8 positions match TRBD2. Germline CDR1 and CDR2: MNHEY and SMNVEV (reference sequence). The V gene end was trimmed by 6 bases and the J gene end by 6 bases; junction bases not matched to a gene: 13. The CDR3 length is 15 residues. CDR3 DNA: TGTGCCAGCAGCCCAACCGGGCCGGGAGGGGTCGAGCAGTACTTC. Translating gives CASSPTGPGGVEQYF.

The chain joins TRBV7-2 to TRBJ2-7, with D possibly matching TRBD2 (6 bases). Between the trimmed V and J ends, which lost 4 bases and 2 bases, there was a span of 9 bases. CDR1 is SGHTA, CDR2 FQGNSA, per germline. The CDR3 loop spans 13 amino acids. Here the CDR3 DNA reads TGTGCCAGCAGCTCCGGACTACCCTACGAGCAGTACTTC. This codes for CASSSGLPYEQYF.